The source of this TCR beta chain is a study of regulatory T cells in long-lasting Graves disease. This clonotype was observed many times. The time point: newly diagnosed GD, antithyroid drugs for less than 3 months. RNA isolated from PBMCs was used to make the TCR library. Assembly of TCR beta libraries relied on iRepertoire HTBI primers together with Arm-PCR of CDR3 regions. TCRdb independently ran MiXCR on the multiplex PCR reads; one entry per CDR3 protein. The sample shows about 470,000 distinct CDR3 sequences, 15% of them seen only once. These same data were also listed under a study on T cells in Graves' hyperthyroidism and ophthalmopathy.

The source is a woman younger than 45 with Graves disease. The starting material was peripheral blood mononuclear cells (PBMCs), obtained at new diagnosis, from a patient treated with antithyroid drugs.

CDR3 bases: TGTGCCTGGAGCAAAGGGGCACAGCGCAATCAGCCCCAGCATTTT. Its protein product is CAWSKGAQRNQPQHF. This chain joins TRBV30 and TRBJ1-5; D might be TRBD1 (5 bases). The V gene's germline CDR1 is GTSNPN and CDR2 SVGIG (reference sequence). V gave up 3 bases and J gave up 2 bases, with 14 bases separating them. This CDR3 is built from 15 residues.